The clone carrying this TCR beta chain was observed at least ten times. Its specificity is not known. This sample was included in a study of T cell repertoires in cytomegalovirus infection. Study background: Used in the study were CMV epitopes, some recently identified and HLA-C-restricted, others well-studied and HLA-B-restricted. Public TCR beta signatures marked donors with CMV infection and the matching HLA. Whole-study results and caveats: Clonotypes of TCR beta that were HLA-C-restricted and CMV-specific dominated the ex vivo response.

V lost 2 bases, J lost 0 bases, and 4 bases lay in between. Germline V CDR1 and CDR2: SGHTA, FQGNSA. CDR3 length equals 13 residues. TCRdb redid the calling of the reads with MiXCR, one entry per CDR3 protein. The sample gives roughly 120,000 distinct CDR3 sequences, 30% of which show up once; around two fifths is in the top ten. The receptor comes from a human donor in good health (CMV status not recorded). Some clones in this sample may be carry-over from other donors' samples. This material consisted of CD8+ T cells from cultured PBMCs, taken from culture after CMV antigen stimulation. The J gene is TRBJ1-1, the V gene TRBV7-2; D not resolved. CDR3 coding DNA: TGTGCCAGCAGCTTAACTGTGAACACTGAAGCTTTCTTT. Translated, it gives CASSLTVNTEAFF.